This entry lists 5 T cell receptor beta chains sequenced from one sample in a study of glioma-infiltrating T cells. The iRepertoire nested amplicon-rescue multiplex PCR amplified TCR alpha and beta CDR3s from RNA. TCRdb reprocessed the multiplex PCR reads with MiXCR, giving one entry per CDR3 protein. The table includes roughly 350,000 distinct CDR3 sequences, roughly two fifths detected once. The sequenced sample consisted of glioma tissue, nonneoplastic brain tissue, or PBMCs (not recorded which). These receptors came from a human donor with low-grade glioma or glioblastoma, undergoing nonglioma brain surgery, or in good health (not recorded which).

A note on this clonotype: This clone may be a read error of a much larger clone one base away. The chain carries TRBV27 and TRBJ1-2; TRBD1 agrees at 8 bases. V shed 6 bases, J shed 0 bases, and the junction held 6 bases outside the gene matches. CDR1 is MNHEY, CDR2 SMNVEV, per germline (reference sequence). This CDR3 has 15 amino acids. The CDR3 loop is CASRHGQGPNYGYTF. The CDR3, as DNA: TGTGCCAGCAGACACGGACAGGGCCCTAACTATGGCTACACCTTC.

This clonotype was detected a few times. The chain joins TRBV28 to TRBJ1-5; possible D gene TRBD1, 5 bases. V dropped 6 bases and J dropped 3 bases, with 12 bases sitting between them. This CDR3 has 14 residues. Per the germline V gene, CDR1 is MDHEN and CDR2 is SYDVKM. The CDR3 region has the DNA TGTGCCAGCAGCCGAGGGGTAAACAATCAGCCCCAGCATTTT. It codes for CASSRGVNNQPQHF.

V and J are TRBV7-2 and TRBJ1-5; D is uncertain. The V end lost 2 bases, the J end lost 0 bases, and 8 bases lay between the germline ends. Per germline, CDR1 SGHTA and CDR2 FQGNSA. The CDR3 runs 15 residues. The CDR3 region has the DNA TGTGCCAGCAGCTTATCTGGAAATAGCAATCAGCCCCAGCATTTT. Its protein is CASSLSGNSNQPQHF.

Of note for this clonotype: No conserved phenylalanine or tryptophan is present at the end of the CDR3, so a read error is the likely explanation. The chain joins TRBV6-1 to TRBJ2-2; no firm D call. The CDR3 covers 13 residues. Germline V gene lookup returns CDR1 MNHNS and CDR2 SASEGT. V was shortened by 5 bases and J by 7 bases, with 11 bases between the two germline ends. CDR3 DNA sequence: TGTGCCAGCAGTTTAAGGGAAGGCGGGGAGCTGTTTTCT. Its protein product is CASSLREGGELFS.

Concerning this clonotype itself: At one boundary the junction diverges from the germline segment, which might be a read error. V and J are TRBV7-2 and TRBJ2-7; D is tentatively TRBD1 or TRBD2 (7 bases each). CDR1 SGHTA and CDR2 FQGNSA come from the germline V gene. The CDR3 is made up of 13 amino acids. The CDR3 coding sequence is TGTGCCACCAGCTTAAGACAGGGAGGGGAGCAGTACTTC. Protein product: CATSLRQGGEQYF.